The present T cell receptor beta chain was sequenced within a study of T cell responses to AZD1222 COVID-19 vaccine. The data were produced by immunoSEQ multiplex PCR, yet TCRdb's version contains in-frame clones alone and is incomplete. Here the sample spans some 96,000 clones, 88% being singletons. The sample holds a few counts of this clone. This TCR was sampled from an adult in good health. Here the sequenced sample was peripheral blood, taken on day 0 of AZD1222 vaccination.

DNA for the CDR3: TGTGCCATCAGTGCGTCGGGAGAGTTCAGCTACACCTTC. This translates into CAISASGEFSYTF. The genes are TRBV10-3 and TRBJ1-2, with unresolved D. Germline assignment: CDR1 ENHRY and CDR2 SYGVKD. Deletions cut 4 bases from V and 9 bases from J, with 15 bases between. This CDR3 has 13 residues.